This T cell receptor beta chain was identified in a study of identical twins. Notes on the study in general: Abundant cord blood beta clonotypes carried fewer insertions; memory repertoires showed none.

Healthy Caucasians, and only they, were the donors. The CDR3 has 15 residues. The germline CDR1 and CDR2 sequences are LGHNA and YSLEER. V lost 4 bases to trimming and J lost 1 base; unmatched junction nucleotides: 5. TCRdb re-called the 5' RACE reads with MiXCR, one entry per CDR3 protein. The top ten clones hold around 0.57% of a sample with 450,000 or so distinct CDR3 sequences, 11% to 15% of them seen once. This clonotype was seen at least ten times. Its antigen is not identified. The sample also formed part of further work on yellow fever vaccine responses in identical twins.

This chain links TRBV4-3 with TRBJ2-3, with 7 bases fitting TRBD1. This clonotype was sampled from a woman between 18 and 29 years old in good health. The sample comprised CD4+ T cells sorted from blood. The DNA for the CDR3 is TGCGCCAGCAGCCTGGGACAGAGAGGCACAGATACGCAGTATTTT. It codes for CASSLGQRGTDTQYF.